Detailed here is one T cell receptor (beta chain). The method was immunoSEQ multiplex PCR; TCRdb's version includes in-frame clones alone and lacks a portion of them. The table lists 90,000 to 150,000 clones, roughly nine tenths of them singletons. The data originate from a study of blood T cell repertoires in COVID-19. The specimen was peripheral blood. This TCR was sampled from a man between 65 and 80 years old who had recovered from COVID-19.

The CDR3 DNA reads TGCACCAGCAGCCTCCCTAGGAGCTACGAGCAGTACTTC. Translated: CTSSLPRSYEQYF. V gene TRBV1 combines with J gene TRBJ2-7; no check of the table's D call, TRBD2, against the DNA was made. TRBV1 is a known pseudogene. The CDR3 consists of 13 residues.